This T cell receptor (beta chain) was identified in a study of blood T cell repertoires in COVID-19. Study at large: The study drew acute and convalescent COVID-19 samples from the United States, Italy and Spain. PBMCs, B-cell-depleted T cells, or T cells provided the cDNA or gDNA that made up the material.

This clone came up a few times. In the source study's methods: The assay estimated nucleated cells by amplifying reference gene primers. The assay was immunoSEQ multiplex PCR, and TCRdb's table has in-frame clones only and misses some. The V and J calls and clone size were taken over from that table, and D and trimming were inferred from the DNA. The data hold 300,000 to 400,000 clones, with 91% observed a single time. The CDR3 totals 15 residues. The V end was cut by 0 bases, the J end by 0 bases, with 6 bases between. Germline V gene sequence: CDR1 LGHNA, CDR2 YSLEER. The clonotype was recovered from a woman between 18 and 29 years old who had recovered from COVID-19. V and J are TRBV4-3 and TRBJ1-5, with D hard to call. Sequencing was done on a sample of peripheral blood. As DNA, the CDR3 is TGCGCCAGCAGCCAAGAGGCGGTTAGCAATCAGCCCCAGCATTTT. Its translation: CASSQEAVSNQPQHF.